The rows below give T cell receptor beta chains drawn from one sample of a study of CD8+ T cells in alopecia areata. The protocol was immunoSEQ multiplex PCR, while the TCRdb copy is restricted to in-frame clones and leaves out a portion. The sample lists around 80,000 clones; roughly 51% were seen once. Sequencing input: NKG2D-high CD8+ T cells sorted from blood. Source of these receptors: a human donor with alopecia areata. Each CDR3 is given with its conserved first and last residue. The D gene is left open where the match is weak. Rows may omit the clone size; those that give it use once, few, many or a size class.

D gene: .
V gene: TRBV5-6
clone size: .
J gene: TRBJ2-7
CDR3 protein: CASSWPTGPSYEQYF
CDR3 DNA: TGTGCCAGCAGCTGGCCAACCGGGCCGTCCTACGAGCAGTACTTC

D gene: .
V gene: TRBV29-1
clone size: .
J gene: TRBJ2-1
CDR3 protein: CSVEDTFDAGRYNEQFF
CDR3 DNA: TGCAGCGTTGAAGATACCTTTGATGCGGGCCGCTACAATGAGCAGTTCTTC

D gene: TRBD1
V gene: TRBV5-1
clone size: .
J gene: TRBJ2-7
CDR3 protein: CASSSWTGSYEQYF
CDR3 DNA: TGCGCCAGCAGCTCGTGGACAGGTTCCTACGAGCAGTACTTC

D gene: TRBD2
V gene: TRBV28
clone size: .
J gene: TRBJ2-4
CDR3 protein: CASSLFAGVGAKNIQYF
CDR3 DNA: TGTGCCAGCAGTTTATTCGCGGGGGTTGGAGCCAAAAACATTCAGTACTTC

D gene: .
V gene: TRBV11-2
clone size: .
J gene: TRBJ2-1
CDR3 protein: CASSLDLGGYNEQFF
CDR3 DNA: TGTGCCAGCAGCTTAGATTTGGGGGGTTACAATGAGCAGTTCTTC

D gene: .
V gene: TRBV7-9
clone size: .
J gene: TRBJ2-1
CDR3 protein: CASSWVTVGIDEQFF
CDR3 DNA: TGTGCCAGCAGCTGGGTTACGGTCGGAATCGATGAGCAGTTCTTC

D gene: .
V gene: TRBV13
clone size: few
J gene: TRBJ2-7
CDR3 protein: CASSLGEHKNEQYF
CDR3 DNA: TGTGCCAGCAGCCTCGGGGAACACAAGAACGAGCAGTACTTC

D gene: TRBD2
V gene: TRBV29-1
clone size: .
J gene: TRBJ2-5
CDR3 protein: CSVEVRLAETQYF
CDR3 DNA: TGCAGCGTTGAAGTAAGACTAGCAGAGACCCAGTACTTC

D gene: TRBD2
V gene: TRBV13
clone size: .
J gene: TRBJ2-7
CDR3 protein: CASSSTGTSGIEQYF
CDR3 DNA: TGTGCCAGCAGCTCCACCGGGACTAGCGGGATAGAGCAGTACTTC

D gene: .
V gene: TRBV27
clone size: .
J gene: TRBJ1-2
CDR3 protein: CASSLFVQGGYTF
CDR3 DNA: TGTGCCAGCAGTTTATTTGTTCAGGGCGGCTACACCTTC

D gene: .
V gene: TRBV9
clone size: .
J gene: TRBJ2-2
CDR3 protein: CASREPGTGELFF
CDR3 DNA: TGTGCCAGCAGAGAGCCGGGGACCGGGGAGCTGTTTTTT

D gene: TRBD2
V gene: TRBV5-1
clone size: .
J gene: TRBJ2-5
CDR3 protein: CASSLGKRGLQETQYF
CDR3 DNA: TGCGCCAGCAGCTTGGGCAAGCGGGGGTTGCAAGAGACCCAGTACTTC

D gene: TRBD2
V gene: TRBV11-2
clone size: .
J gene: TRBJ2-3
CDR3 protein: CASSQLTSSTDTQYF
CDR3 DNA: TGTGCCAGCAGCCAATTGACTAGCAGCACAGATACGCAGTATTTT